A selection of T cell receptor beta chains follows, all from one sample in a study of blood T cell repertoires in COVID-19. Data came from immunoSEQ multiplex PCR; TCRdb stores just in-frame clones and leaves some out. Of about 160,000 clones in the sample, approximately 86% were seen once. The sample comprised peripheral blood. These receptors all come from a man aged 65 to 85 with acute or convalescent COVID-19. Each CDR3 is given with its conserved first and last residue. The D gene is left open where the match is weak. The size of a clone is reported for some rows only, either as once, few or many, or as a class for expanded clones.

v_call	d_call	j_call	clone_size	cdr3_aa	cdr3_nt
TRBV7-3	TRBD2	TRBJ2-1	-	CASSPRAGDGNEQFF	TGTGCCAGCAGCCCACGTGCGGGAGATGGCAATGAGCAGTTCTTC
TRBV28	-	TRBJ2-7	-	CASSLPGDSYEQYF	TGCGCCAGCAGTTTACCAGGGGACTCCTACGAGCAGTACTTC
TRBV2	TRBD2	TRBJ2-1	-	CASSELGAGGSNEQFF	TGTGCCAGCAGTGAATTAGGGGCGGGAGGGAGCAATGAGCAGTTCTTC
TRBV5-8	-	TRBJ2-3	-	CASSLEGLDTQYF	TGTGCCAGCAGCTTAGAGGGATTAGATACGCAGTATTTT
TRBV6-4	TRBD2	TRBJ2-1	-	CASSSGNGAYNEQFF	TGTGCCAGCAGTAGCGGGAATGGTGCCTACAATGAGCAGTTCTTC
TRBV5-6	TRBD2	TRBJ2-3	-	CASSLGPTGGISDTQYF	TGTGCCAGCAGCTTGGGCCCGACGGGAGGAATCTCAGATACGCAGTATTTT
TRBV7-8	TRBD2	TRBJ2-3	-	CASSSSGLGSYTQYF	TGTGCCAGCAGCTCCTCCGGACTAGGGTCGTATACGCAGTATTTT
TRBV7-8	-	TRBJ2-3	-	CASSLLESTDTQYF	TGTGCCAGCAGCTTATTAGAAAGCACAGATACGCAGTATTTT
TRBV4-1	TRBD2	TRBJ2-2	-	CASSQGLARSYGELFF	TGCGCCAGCAGCCAGGGACTAGCTCGGTCCTACGGGGAGCTGTTTTTT
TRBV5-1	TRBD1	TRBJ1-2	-	CASSWGQGTHGYTF	TGCGCCAGCAGCTGGGGACAGGGGACTCATGGCTACACCTTC
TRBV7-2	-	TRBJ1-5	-	CASSSEPGVNQPQHF	TGTGCCAGCAGCTCCGAGCCGGGGGTTAATCAGCCCCAGCATTTT
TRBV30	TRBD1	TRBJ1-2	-	CAWRGQGVNYGYTF	TGTGCCTGGAGAGGACAGGGGGTTAACTATGGCTACACCTTC
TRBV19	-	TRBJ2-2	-	CASKTRDIILNTGELFF	TGTGCCAGTAAAACACGGGACATTATCCTTAACACCGGGGAGCTGTTTTTT
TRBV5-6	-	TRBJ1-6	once	CASKPSGQPYNSPLHF	TGTGCCAGCAAACCCTCCGGACAGCCTTATAATTCACCCCTCCACTTT
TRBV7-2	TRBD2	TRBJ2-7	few	CASSSVGLALDEQYF	TGTGCCAGCAGCTCGGTGGGACTAGCCTTGGACGAGCAGTACTTC
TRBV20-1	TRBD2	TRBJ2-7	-	CSAIELAGVVGQYF	TGCAGTGCTATTGAATTAGCGGGAGTCGTTGGGCAGTACTTC
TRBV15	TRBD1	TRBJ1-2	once	CATSSRGQGADGYTF	TGTGCCACCAGCAGCCGGGGACAGGGGGCAGATGGCTACACCTTC
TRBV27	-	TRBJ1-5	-	CASRQGIGNQPQHF	TGTGCCAGCAGACAGGGAATTGGCAATCAGCCCCAGCATTTT
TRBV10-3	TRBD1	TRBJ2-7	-	CAISGDRGHYEQYF	TGTGCCATCAGTGGGGACAGGGGGCATTACGAGCAGTACTTC
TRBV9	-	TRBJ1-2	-	CASSVGGRSYGYTF	TGTGCCAGCAGCGTAGGGGGCAGGAGCTATGGCTACACCTTC
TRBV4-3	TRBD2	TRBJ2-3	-	CASSQGSGRTDTDTQYF	TGCGCCAGCAGCCAAGGTAGCGGGAGAACAGACACAGATACGCAGTATTTT
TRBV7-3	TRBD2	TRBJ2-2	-	CASSQREWNTGELFF	TGTGCCAGCTCCCAGCGGGAGTGGAACACCGGGGAGCTGTTTTTT
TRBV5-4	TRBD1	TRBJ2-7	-	CASSLGQGPYEQYF	TGTGCCAGCAGCTTAGGACAGGGACCCTACGAGCAGTACTTC
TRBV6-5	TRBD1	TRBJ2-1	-	CASSYTGTGAYNEQFF	TGTGCCAGCAGTTACACCGGGACAGGGGCATACAATGAGCAGTTCTTC
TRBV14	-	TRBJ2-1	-	CASSRGQVRDDNEQFF	TGTGCCAGCAGCCGTGGGCAGGTGAGGGATGACAATGAGCAGTTCTTC
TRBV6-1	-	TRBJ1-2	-	CASSDGALYGYTF	TGTGCCAGCAGTGATGGTGCGCTCTATGGCTACACCTTC
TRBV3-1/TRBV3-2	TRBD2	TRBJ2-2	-	CASSLGLAGNTGELFF	TGTGCCAGCAGCTTAGGACTAGCGGGCAACACCGGGGAGCTGTTTTTT
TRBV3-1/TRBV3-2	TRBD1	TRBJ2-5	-	CASSQVGGGGETQYF	TGTGCCAGCAGCCAAGTAGGGGGCGGTGGAGAGACCCAGTACTTC
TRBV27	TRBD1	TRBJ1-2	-	CASSSTGGVYGYTF	TGTGCCAGCAGTTCCACAGGGGGCGTCTATGGCTACACCTTC
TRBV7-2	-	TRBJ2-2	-	CASSLHRVSTGELFF	TGTGCCAGCAGCCTTCACAGGGTTTCAACCGGGGAGCTGTTTTTT
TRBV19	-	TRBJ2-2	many	CASKAGVDTGELFF	TGTGCCAGCAAGGCAGGGGTGGACACCGGGGAGCTGTTTTTT
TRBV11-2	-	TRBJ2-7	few	CASSPTTTPYEQYF	TGTGCCAGCAGCCCTACGACTACCCCCTACGAGCAGTACTTC
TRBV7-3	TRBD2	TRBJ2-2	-	CASSPRPAGGPGGELFF	TGTGCCAGCAGCCCCAGACCTGCGGGAGGCCCGGGCGGGGAGCTGTTTTTT
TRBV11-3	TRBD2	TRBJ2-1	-	CASSLGLGLAGQQGNEQFF	TGTGCCAGCAGCTTAGGCCTCGGACTAGCGGGTCAACAGGGAAATGAGCAGTTCTTC
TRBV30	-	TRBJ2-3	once	CAWRTGVGADTQYF	TGTGCCTGGAGGACGGGAGTGGGGGCAGATACGCAGTATTTT
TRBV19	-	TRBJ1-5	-	CASSIARSQPQHF	TGTGCCAGTAGTATCGCCAGAAGTCAGCCCCAGCATTTT
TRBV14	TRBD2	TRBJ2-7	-	CASSLYKTPSSGPYEQYF	TGTGCCAGCAGCCTTTACAAAACGCCATCTAGCGGCCCCTACGAGCAGTACTTC
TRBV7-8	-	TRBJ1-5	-	CASSFHFGVQRVNQPQHF	TGTGCCAGCAGCTTCCATTTCGGGGTTCAACGGGTGAATCAGCCCCAGCATTTT
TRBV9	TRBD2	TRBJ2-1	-	CASSFQREGVVSSYNEQFF	TGTGCCAGCAGCTTCCAGCGGGAGGGGGTGGTGAGCTCCTACAATGAGCAGTTCTTC
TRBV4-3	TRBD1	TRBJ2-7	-	CASSQGGAGGEEQYF	TGCGCCAGCAGCCAAGGTGGGGCAGGGGGCGAAGAGCAGTACTTC
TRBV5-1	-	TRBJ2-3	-	CASSLFQGRTDTQYF	TGCGCCAGCAGCTTGTTTCAGGGTAGAACAGATACGCAGTATTTT
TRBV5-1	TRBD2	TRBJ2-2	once	CASSSGTSGYANTGELFF	TGCGCCAGCAGCAGCGGGACTAGCGGGTACGCGAACACCGGGGAGCTGTTTTTT
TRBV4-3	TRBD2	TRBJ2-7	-	CASSQELSGRAGYEQYF	TGCGCCAGCAGCCAAGAGCTTTCCGGGAGGGCCGGGTACGAGCAGTACTTC
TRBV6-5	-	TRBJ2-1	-	CASIPLPGAYNEQFF	TGTGCCAGCATCCCGCTACCGGGAGCATACAATGAGCAGTTCTTC
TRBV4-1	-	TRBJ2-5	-	CASSQSGTPQETQYF	TGCGCCAGCAGCCAGTCCGGGACACCCCAAGAGACCCAGTACTTC